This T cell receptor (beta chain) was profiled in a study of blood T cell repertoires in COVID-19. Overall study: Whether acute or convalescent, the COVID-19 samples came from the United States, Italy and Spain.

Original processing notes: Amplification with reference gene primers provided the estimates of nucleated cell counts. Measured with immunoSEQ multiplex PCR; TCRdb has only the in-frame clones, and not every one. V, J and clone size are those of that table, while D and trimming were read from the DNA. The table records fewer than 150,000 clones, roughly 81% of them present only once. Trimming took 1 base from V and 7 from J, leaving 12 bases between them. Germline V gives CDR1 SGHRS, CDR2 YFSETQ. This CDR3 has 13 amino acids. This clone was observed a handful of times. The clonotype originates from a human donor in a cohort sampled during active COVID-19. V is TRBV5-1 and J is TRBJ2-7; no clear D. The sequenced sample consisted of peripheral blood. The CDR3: CASSLNGPREQYF. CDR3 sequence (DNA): TGCGCCAGCAGCTTGAACGGTCCCAGGGAGCAGTACTTC. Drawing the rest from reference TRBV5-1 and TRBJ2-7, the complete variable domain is KAGVTQTPRYLIKTRGQQVTLSCSPISGHRSVSWYQQTPGQGLQFLFEYFSETQRNKGNFPGRFSGRQFSNSRSEMNVSTLELGDSALYLCASSLNGPREQYFGPGTRLTVT.